This TCR beta chain was obtained from a study of blood T cell repertoires in COVID-19. This clone has more than one count but fewer than ten. This CDR3 has 16 amino acids. Germline lookup yields CDR1 SEHNR and CDR2 FQNEAQ (reference sequence). With V trimmed by 4 bases and J by 0 bases, 5 bases remained unmatched. Clinical history reported by participants formed the basis on which cohorts were assigned. The authors' processing: For nucleated cells, counts were estimated from reference gene primer amplification. TCRdb's table, derived via immunoSEQ multiplex PCR, lists solely in-frame clones and lacks some. That table gives V, J and clone size, and the DNA gave D and trimming. The sample lists some 310,000 clones, over 85% seen once, with roughly a tenth in the top ten.

This rearrangement joins TRBV7-9 to TRBJ1-5; 8 bases match TRBD1. The sample was PBMCs or T cells enriched from blood (not recorded which). This sequence was found in a woman aged 25 to 39 who had recovered from COVID-19. CDR3 nucleotides: TGTGCCAGCAGCTCAAACAGGGGGGATAGCAATCAGCCCCAGCATTTT. Its protein is CASSSNRGDSNQPQHF.